These 27 T cell receptor beta chains share one sample of origin, sequenced in a study of post-analysis software for immune sequencing data. Study-level results: Roughly five TRBV segments appeared more often in patients than in controls, and TRBV5-6, TRBV5-1 and TRBV20-1 were among these.

Antigen specificity for these receptors is unknown. Libraries were made from TCR beta cDNA, and they carried unique molecular identifiers. TCRdb reanalysed the PCR reads using MiXCR and keeps one entry per CDR3 protein. The sample records hundreds of thousands of distinct CDR3 sequences, approximately 60% being singletons. Sequencing used blood. The receptors were sampled from a girl aged 2-10 years with multiple sclerosis.

CDR3 sequence: CSARTTGGSQETQYF. CDR3 in DNA: TGCAGTGCTAGAACGACAGGGGGCTCTCAAGAGACCCAGTACTTC. The chain uses TRBV20-1 and TRBJ2-5; 10 bases align to TRBD1. V lost 2 bases and J lost 2; bases outside the gene matches: 5. The germline V gene encodes CDR1 DFQATT and CDR2 SNEGSKA (reference sequence). This CDR3 has 15 residues.

J is TRBJ2-3 and V is TRBV28, with 9 bases aligning to TRBD2. V lost 5 bases, J lost 4 bases, and 7 bases stayed unmatched. Germline CDR1 MDHEN, CDR2 SYDVKM. The CDR3 has 15 residues. The CDR3 is CASSPLAGEADTQYF. CDR3 bases: TGTGCCAGCAGTCCCTTAGCGGGAGAGGCAGATACGCAGTATTTT.

The chain has TRBV12-3 or TRBV12-4 and TRBJ1-2; D is unclear. CDR3 size: 13 residues. Trimming pared 8 bases from V and 2 bases from J, leaving 12 bases between. CDR3 in amino acids: CASGQDWNYGYTF. For the CDR3, the DNA is TGTGCCAGCGGCCAAGACTGGAACTATGGCTACACCTTC.

This rearrangement joins TRBV12-3 or TRBV12-4 to TRBJ1-2; tentative D call: TRBD1 (6 bases). Trimming took 3 bases from V and 2 from J, leaving 13 bases between them. This CDR3 spans 15 amino acids. This CDR3 reads CASSFSGAGNYGYTF. DNA for the CDR3: TGTGCCAGCAGTTTCTCAGGGGCCGGAAACTATGGCTACACCTTC.

This chain uses TRBV24-1 with TRBJ2-5; D remains unclear. V gave up 5 bases and J gave up 3 bases, with 21 bases separating them. The CDR3 is made up of 17 amino acids. The germline gives CDR1 KGHDR, CDR2 SFDVKD. This CDR3 reads CATSAPRKGVAKETQYF. CDR3 in DNA: TGTGCCACCAGTGCCCCAAGAAAGGGCGTGGCCAAAGAGACCCAGTACTTC.

V is TRBV29-1 and J is TRBJ2-1; no firm D call. The V end was cut by 0 bases, the J end by 7 bases, with 1 base between. This CDR3 region has 10 residues. The V gene's germline CDR1 is SQVTM and CDR2 ANQGSEA. This CDR3 reads CSVEDNEQFF. The CDR3 coding sequence is TGCAGCGTTGAAGATAATGAGCAGTTCTTC.

The genes are TRBV20-1 and TRBJ2-5; no clear D. The CDR3 spans 12 residues. Trimming removed 4 bases from V and 1 base from J, with 7 bases in between. Germline CDR1 reads DFQATT; CDR2 reads SNEGSKA (reference sequence). Here the CDR3 DNA reads TGCAGTGCTATTAGACGCCAAGAGACCCAGTACTTC. Its protein product is CSAIRRQETQYF.

The genes are TRBV11-2 and TRBJ2-3; possible D gene TRBD2, 6 bases. CDR1 is SGHAT, CDR2 FQNNGV, per germline. The CDR3 has 18 amino acids. V dropped 2 bases and J dropped 2 bases, with 20 bases sitting between them. As DNA, the CDR3 is TGTGCCAGCAGCTTAAGCCTTTTCAGGGACTTTTTCACAGATACGCAGTATTTT. Translating gives CASSLSLFRDFFTDTQYF.

This chain links TRBV12-3 or TRBV12-4 with TRBJ1-2; TRBD1 might be the D (6 bases). The CDR3 length is 16 residues. V was shortened by 2 bases and J by 2 bases, with 15 bases between the two germline ends. CDR3 loop: CASSLYPLDRNYGYTF. CDR3 in DNA: TGTGCCAGCAGTTTATATCCCTTGGACAGAAACTATGGCTACACCTTC.

This clonotype was seen only a few times. The J gene is TRBJ2-5, the V gene TRBV20-1; D is unclear. The CDR3 length is 12 residues. V dropped 3 bases and J dropped 0 bases, with 5 bases sitting between them. Looked up from germline, CDR1 is DFQATT and CDR2 is SNEGSKA (reference sequence). The CDR3 bases are TGCAGTGCTAGTACCGACCAAGAGACCCAGTACTTC. It is translated as CSASTDQETQYF.

This clonotype was recorded only once. This chain uses TRBV9 with TRBJ2-1, with TRBD2 matching 11 bases. Trimming removed 3 bases from V and 2 bases from J; junction bases left unmatched: 10. In germline, CDR1 is SGDLS, CDR2 YYNGEE. CDR3 length: 18 amino acids. CDR3 nucleotide sequence: TGTGCCAGCAGCGCCTTAGCGGGAGGGAAGAGGACCTACAATGAGCAGTTCTTC. Residues: CASSALAGGKRTYNEQFF.

The chain links TRBV7-2 to TRBJ2-5; maybe TRBD2 (5 bases). Germline CDR1 is SGHTA and CDR2 is FQGNSA. This CDR3 has 12 amino acids. The ends were cut back, 0 bases at V and 11 bases at J, with 10 bases in the middle. The CDR3 DNA reads as TGTGCCAGCAGCTTAGCATTTGGGGAGCAGTACTTC. Protein product: CASSLAFGEQYF.

The chain carries TRBV2 and TRBJ1-4; D might be TRBD1 (6 bases). The CDR3 runs 15 residues. Between the trimmed V and J ends, which lost 3 bases and 7 bases, there was a span of 15 bases. The germline V gene encodes CDR1 SNHLY and CDR2 FYNNEI. CDR3 protein: CASSDLGAEGEKLFF. The CDR3 DNA reads TGTGCCAGCAGTGATTTGGGGGCAGAGGGTGAAAAACTGTTTTTT.

The V and J genes are TRBV20-1 and TRBJ1-1, with a weak D call TRBD1 (6 bases). Between the trimmed V and J ends, which lost 0 bases and 3 bases, there was a span of 14 bases. The CDR3 is 15 amino acids. Germline V CDR1 and CDR2: DFQATT, SNEGSKA (reference sequence). CDR3 sequence (DNA): TGCAGTGCTAGAGATCCCGGGGGCGGATACACTGAAGCTTTCTTT. This codes for CSARDPGGGYTEAFF.

The CDR3, as DNA: TGCGCCAGCAGCTTGGGACTAGGGGGCGGCCCTCCCTACAATGAGCAGTTCTTC. Protein product: CASSLGLGGGPPYNEQFF. The chain links TRBV5-1 to TRBJ2-1; the D gene is possibly TRBD1 (7 bases). Germline V lookup: CDR1 SGHRS, CDR2 YFSETQ. This CDR3 is built from 18 residues. V was trimmed by 0 bases and J by 2 bases, leaving 18 bases between them.

The chain links TRBV20-1 to TRBJ1-2; D is unresolved. Trimming left V 0 bases short and J 6 bases short, with 8 bases between. The length of the CDR3 is 12 residues. Germline CDR1 DFQATT, CDR2 SNEGSKA (reference sequence). The CDR3 DNA reads TGCAGTGCTAGAGATTCCCCAAATGGCTACACCTTC. It specifies CSARDSPNGYTF.

The gene calls are TRBV20-1 and TRBJ1-5, with 10 bases identical to TRBD1. Trimming removed 2 bases from V and 10 bases from J; junction bases left unmatched: 5. CDR1 DFQATT and CDR2 SNEGSKA come from the germline V gene (reference sequence). The CDR3 totals 13 residues. The CDR3 reads CSARMGQGLPQHF. The CDR3 nucleotides are TGCAGTGCTAGAATGGGACAGGGGCTTCCCCAGCATTTT.

V is TRBV6-5 and J is TRBJ2-5, with 7 bases that match TRBD1. J lost 0 bases, V lost 0 bases, and 13 bases had no gene match. Germline-derived CDR1 and CDR2 are MNHEY and SVGAGI. CDR3 length equals 19 residues. The DNA for the CDR3 is TGTGCCAGCAGTTACTCACGGACAGGAGAGGGGACGTACCAAGAGACCCAGTACTTC. Its translation is CASSYSRTGEGTYQETQYF.

This clonotype was picked up one time. The chain joins TRBV5-1 to TRBJ2-1; TRBD2 matches 12 bases. V shed 0 bases, J shed 7 bases, and the junction held 8 bases outside the gene matches. CDR1 is SGHRS, CDR2 YFSETQ, per germline. The CDR3 covers 17 residues. The CDR3 nucleotides read TGCGCCAGCAGCTTGGGACTAGCGGGAGCTTTGGGGAATGAGCAGTTCTTC. This gives the protein CASSLGLAGALGNEQFF.

The V gene is TRBV25-1, the J gene TRBJ2-3, with 11 bases matching TRBD2. Germline assignment: CDR1 MGHDK and CDR2 SYGVNS. The CDR3 length is 17 residues. V gave up 5 bases and J gave up 3 bases; unmatched junction bases: 10. CDR3 coding DNA: TGTGCCAGCAGTCCCAAAGGGGGACTAGCGGCGACAGATACGCAGTATTTT. It encodes CASSPKGGLAATDTQYF.

The V and J genes are TRBV3-1 and TRBJ1-1; 7 nucleotides agree with TRBD1. Unmatched junction bases numbered 7, after V lost 2 bases and J lost 1 base. The CDR3 has 16 residues. Germline V lookup: CDR1 LGHDT, CDR2 YNNKEL (reference sequence). Written as DNA, the CDR3 is TGTGCCAGCAGCCAAAGGGGGCATGGACAGAACACTGAAGCTTTCTTT. It specifies CASSQRGHGQNTEAFF. The full variable domain, rest sourced from reference TRBV3-1 and TRBJ1-1, is DTAVSQTPKYLVTQMGNDKSIKCEQNLGHDTMYWYKQDSKKFLKIMFSYNNKELIINETVPNRFSPKSPDKAHLNLHINSLELGDSAVYFCASSQRGHGQNTEAFFGQGTRLTVV.

V gene TRBV7-2 combines with J gene TRBJ2-3; D could derive from TRBD1 or TRBD2 (7 bases each). There are 18 residues in the CDR3. In germline, CDR1 is SGHTA, CDR2 FQGNSA. The V gene lost 0 bases and the J gene lost 3 bases, with 19 bases spanning the gap. The CDR3 sequence: CASSLAGGAGEMTDTQYF. DNA for the CDR3: TGTGCCAGCAGCTTAGCAGGGGGCGCGGGGGAAATGACAGATACGCAGTATTTT.

V usage is TRBV29-1 and J usage is TRBJ2-3; D gene uncertain. Germline CDR1 reads SQVTM; CDR2 reads ANQGSEA. The V and J ends lost 4 bases and 1 base respectively, with 3 bases between them. The CDR3 is 11 amino acids. The CDR3 sequence is CSVGRTDTQYF. The CDR3 region has the DNA TGCAGCGTTGGTCGCACAGATACGCAGTATTTT.

Only one count was recorded for this clonotype. A junction end diverges from the germline sequence, so it may reflect a read error. The chain employs TRBV5-1 and TRBJ2-3, with D tentatively TRBD2 (7 bases). The CDR3 is 14 residues long. Germline V lookup: CDR1 SGHRS, CDR2 YFSETQ. In nucleotides, the CDR3 is TGCGCCGGCAGCTTGTCTGGGGGGGCCCCTACGCAGTATTTT. Residues: CAGSLSGGAPTQYF.

The chain carries TRBV10-3 and TRBJ2-1; 15 bases line up with TRBD2. With V trimmed by 6 bases and J by 9 bases, 6 bases remained unmatched. There are 15 residues in the CDR3. Germline values: CDR1 ENHRY, CDR2 SYGVKD. The CDR3 protein is CAISGLAGGPGEQFF. In DNA form, the CDR3 reads TGTGCCATCAGCGGACTAGCGGGAGGGCCTGGTGAGCAGTTCTTC.

The rearrangement uses TRBV27 and TRBJ1-5; no reliable D call. V was clipped by 6 bases and J by 3 bases, with 6 bases between them. Germline V gene sequence: CDR1 MNHEY, CDR2 SMNVEV (reference sequence). CDR3 length: 12 residues. CDR3 DNA: TGTGCCAGCAGGGGTTTCAATCAGCCCCAGCATTTT. Translated, it gives CASRGFNQPQHF.

This clonotype appeared a few times. The chain uses TRBV15 and TRBJ2-5, with TRBD2 identical over 7 bases. From germline, CDR1 is LNHNV and CDR2 YYDKDF (reference sequence). V lost 5 bases and J lost 5; bases outside the gene matches: 5. The CDR3 runs to 13 residues. The CDR3 nucleotides read TGTGCCACCAGCGGGCGGGAGACGGAGACCCAGTACTTC. It specifies CATSGRETETQYF.